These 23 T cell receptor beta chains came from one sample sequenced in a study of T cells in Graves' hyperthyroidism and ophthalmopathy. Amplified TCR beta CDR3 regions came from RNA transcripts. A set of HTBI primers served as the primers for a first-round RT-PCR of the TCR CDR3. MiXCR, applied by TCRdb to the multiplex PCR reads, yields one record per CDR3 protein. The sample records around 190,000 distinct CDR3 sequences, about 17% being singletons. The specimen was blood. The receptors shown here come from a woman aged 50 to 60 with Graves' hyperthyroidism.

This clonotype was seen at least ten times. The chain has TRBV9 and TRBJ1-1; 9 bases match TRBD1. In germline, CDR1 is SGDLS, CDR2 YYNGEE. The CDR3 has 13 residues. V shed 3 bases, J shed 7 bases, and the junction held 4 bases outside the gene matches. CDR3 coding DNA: TGTGCCAGCAGCGCAGACAGGGGGGGTGAAGCTTTCTTT. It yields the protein CASSADRGGEAFF.

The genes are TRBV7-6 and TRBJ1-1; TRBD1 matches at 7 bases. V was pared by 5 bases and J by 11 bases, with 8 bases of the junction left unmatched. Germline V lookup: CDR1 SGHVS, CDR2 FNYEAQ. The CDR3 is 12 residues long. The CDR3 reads CASSKRQGMAFF. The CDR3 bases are TGTGCCAGCAGCAAAAGACAGGGTATGGCTTTCTTT.

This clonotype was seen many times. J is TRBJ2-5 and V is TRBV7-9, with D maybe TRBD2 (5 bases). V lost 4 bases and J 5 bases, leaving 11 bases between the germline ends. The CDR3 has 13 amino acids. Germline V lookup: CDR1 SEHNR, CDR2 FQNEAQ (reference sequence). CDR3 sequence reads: CASSSDGEETQYF. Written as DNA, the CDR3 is TGTGCCAGCAGCTCGGACGGGGAGGAGACCCAGTACTTC.

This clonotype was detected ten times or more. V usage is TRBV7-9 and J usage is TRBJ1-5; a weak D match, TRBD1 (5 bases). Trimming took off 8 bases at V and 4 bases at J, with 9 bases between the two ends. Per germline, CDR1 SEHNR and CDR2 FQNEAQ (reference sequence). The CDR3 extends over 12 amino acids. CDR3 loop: CASGRANQPQHF. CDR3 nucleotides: TGTGCCAGCGGCAGGGCAAATCAGCCCCAGCATTTT.

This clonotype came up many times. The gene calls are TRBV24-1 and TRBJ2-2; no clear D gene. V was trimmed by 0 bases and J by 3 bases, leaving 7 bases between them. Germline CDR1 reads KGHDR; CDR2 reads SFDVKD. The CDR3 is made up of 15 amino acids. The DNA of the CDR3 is TGTGCCACCAGTGATTTGGGCACGGACACCGGGGAGCTGTTTTTT. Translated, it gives CATSDLGTDTGELFF.

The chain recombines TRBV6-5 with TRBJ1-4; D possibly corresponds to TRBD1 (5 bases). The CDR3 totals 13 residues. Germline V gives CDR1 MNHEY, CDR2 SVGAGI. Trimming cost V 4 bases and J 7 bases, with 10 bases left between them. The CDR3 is CASSLLRGEKLFF. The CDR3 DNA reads TGTGCCAGCAGTTTATTGAGGGGTGAAAAACTGTTTTTT.

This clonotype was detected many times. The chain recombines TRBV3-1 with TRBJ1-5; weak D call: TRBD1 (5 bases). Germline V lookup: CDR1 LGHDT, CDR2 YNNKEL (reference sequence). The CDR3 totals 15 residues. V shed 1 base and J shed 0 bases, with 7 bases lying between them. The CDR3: CASSQGQYSNQPQHF. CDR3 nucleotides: TGTGCCAGCAGCCAAGGACAGTATAGCAATCAGCCCCAGCATTTT.

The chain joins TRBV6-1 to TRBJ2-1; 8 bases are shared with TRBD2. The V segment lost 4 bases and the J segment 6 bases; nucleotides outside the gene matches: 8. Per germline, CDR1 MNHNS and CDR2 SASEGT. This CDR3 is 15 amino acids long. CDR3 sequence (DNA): TGTGCCAGCAGTGTGAACGGGAGGGCCGCCAATGAGCAGTTCTTC. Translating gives CASSVNGRAANEQFF.

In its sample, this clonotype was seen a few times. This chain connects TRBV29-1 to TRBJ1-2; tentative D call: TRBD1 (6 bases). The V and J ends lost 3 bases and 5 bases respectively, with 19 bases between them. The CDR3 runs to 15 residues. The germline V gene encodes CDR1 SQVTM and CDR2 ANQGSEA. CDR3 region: CSVDVRVRGAYGYTF. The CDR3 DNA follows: TGCAGCGTTGACGTAAGAGTCAGGGGTGCGTATGGCTACACCTTC.

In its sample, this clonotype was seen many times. CDR3 protein: CASSEKLAGEYYNEQFF. In nucleotides, the CDR3 is TGTGCCAGCAGTGAGAAACTAGCGGGAGAGTACTACAATGAGCAGTTCTTC. The chain employs TRBV2 and TRBJ2-1; 11 bases map to TRBD2. The CDR3 runs to 17 residues. V gave up 3 bases and J gave up 3 bases; unmatched junction bases: 7. Germline V gives CDR1 SNHLY, CDR2 FYNNEI.

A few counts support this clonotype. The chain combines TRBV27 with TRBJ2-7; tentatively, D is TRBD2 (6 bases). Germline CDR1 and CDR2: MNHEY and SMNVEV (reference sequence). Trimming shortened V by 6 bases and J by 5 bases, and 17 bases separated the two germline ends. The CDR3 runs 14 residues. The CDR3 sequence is CASRLRQGGDEQYF. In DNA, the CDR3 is TGTGCCAGCAGGCTCCGGCAGGGAGGCGACGAGCAGTACTTC.

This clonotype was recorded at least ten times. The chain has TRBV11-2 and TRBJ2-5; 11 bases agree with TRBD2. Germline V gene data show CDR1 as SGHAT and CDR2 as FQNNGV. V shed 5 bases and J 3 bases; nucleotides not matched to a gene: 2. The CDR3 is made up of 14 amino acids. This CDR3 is CASSRSGGEETQYF. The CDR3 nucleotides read TGTGCCAGCAGCCGTAGCGGGGGGGAAGAGACCCAGTACTTC.

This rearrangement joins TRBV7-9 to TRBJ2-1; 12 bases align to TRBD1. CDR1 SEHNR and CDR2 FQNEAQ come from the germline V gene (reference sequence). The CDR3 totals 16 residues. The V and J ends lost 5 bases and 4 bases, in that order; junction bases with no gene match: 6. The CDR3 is CASSLEGQGAYNEQFF. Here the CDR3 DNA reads TGTGCCAGCAGCCTAGAGGGACAGGGGGCTTACAATGAGCAGTTCTTC.

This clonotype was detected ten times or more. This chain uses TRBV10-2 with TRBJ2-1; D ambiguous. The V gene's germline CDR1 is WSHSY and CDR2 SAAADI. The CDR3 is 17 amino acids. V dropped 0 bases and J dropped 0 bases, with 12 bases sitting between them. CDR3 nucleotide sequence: TGCGCCAGCAGTGAGTCGAAAGGCGGAAGCTCCTACAATGAGCAGTTCTTC. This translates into CASSESKGGSSYNEQFF.

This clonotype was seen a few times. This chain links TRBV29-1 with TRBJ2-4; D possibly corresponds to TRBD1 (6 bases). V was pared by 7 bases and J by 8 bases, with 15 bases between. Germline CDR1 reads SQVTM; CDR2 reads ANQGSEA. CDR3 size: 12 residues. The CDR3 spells CSGRDKRDIQYF. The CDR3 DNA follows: TGCAGCGGACGGGACAAAAGGGACATTCAGTACTTC.

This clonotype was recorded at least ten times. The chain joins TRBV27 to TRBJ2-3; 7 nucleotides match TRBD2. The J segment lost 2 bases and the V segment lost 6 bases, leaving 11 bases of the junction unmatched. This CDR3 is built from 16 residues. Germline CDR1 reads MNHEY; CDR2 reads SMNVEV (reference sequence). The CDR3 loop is CASRDEGLADTDTQYF. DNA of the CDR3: TGTGCCAGCAGGGACGAGGGGCTAGCGGACACAGATACGCAGTATTTT.

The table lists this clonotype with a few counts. CDR3 region: CAISELGHGYTF. The CDR3 nucleotides are TGTGCCATCAGTGAGTTAGGTCATGGCTACACCTTC. The rearrangement joins TRBV10-3 to TRBJ1-2; D call uncertain. The germline CDR1 and CDR2 sequences are ENHRY and SYGVKD. With 1 base removed from V and 6 bases from J, the gap between germline ends came to 6 bases. The CDR3 is 12 residues long.

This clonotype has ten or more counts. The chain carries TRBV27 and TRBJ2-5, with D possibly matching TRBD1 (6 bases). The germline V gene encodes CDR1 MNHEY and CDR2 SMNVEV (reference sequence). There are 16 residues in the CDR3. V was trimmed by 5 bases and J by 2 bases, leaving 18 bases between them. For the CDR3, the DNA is TGTGCCAGCAGTCTGATTGGGGGCGGCCTTCAAGAGACCCAGTACTTC. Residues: CASSLIGGGLQETQYF.

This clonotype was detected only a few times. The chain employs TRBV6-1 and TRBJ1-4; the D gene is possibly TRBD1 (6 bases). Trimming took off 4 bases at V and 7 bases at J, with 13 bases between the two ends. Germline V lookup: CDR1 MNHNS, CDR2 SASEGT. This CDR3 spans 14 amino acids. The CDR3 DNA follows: TGTGCCAGCAGTGTACAGGGTGGGGCTGAAAAACTGTTTTTT. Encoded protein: CASSVQGGAEKLFF.

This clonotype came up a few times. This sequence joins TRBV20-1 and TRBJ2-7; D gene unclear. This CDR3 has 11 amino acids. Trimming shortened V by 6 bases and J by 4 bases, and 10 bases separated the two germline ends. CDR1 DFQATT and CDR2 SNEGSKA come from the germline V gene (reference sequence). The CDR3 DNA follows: TGCAGTGCGAGTGTGGGTTACGAGCAGTACTTC. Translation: CSASVGYEQYF.

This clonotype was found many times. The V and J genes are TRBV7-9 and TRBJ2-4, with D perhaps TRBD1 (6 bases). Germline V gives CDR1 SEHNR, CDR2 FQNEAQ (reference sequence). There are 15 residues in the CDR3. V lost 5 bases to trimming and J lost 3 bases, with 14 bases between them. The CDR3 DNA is TGTGCCAGCAGCCGTAACAGGGAGAGCAAAAACATTCAGTACTTC. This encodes CASSRNRESKNIQYF. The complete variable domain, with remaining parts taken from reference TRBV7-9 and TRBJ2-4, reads DTGVSQNPRHKITKRGQNVTFRCDPISEHNRLYWYRQTLGQGPEFLTYFQNEAQLEKSRLLSDRFSAERPKGSFSTLEIQRTEQGDSAMYLCASSRNRESKNIQYFGAGTRLSVL.

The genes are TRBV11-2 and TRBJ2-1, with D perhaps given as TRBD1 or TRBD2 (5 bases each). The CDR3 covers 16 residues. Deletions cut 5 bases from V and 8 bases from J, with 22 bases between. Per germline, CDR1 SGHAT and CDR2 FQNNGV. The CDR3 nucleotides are TGTGCCAGCAGCGTAGGCCCGGCGCCGGGGCCGGATGAGCAGTTCTTC. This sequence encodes CASSVGPAPGPDEQFF.

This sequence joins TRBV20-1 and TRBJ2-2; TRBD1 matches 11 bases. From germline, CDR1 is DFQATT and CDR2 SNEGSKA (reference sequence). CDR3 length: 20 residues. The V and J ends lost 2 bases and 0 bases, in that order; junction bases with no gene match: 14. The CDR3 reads CSARTPRDRGSLTNTGELFF. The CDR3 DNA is TGCAGTGCTAGAACGCCGAGGGACAGGGGGTCTCTTACGAACACCGGGGAGCTGTTTTTT.